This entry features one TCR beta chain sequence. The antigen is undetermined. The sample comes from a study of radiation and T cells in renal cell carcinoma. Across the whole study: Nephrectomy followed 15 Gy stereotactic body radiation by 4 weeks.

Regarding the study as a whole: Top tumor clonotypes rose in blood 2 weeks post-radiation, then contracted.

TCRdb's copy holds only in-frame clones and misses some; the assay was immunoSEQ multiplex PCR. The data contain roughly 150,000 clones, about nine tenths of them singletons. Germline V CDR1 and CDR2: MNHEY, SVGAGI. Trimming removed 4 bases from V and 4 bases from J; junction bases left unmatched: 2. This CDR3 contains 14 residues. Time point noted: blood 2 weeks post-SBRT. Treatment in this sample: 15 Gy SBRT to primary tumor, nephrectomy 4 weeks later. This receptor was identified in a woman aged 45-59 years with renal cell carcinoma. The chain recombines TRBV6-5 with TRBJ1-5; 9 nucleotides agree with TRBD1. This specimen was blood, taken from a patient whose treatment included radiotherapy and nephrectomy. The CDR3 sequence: CASSSGQGNQPQHF. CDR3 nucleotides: TGTGCCAGCAGTTCCGGACAGGGGAATCAGCCCCAGCATTTT.